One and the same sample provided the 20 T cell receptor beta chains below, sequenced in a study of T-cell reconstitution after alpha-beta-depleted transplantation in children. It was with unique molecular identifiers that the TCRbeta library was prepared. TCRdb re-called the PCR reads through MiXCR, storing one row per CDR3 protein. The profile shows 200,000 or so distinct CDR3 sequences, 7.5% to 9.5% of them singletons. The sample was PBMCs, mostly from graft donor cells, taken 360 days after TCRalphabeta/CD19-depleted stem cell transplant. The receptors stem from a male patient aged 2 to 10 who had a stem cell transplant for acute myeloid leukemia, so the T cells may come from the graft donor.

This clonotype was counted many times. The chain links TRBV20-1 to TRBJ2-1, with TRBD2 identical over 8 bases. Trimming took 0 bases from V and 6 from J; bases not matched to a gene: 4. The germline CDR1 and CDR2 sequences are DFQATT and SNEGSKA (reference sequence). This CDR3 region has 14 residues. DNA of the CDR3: TGCAGTGCTAGAGAAAGCGGGAGTATCAATGAGCAGTTCTTC. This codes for CSARESGSINEQFF.

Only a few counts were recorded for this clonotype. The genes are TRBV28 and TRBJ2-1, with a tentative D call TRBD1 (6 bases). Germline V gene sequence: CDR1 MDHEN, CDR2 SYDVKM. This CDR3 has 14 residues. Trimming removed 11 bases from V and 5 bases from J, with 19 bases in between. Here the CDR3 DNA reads TGTGCCGCACGCACCGGGACAACGGACAATGAGCAGTTCTTC. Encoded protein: CAARTGTTDNEQFF.

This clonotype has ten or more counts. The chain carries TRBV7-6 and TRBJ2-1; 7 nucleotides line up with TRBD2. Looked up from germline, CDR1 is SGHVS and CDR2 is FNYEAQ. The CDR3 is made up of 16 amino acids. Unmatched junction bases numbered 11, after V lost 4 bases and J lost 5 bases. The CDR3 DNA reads TGTGCCAGCAGCTCCATCCCACGCGGGAGACACAATGAGCAGTTCTTC. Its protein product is CASSSIPRGRHNEQFF.

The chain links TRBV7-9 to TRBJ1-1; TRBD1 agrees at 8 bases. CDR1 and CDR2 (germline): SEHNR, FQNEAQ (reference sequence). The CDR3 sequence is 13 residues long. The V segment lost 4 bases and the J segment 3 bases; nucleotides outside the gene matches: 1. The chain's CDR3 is CASSSGGDTEAFF. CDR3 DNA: TGTGCCAGCAGCTCAGGGGGCGACACTGAAGCTTTCTTT.

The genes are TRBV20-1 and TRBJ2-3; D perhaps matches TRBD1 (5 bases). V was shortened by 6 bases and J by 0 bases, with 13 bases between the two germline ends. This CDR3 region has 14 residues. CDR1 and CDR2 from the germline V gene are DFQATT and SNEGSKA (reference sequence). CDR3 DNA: TGCAGTGCACATTCAGGGTATAGCACAGATACGCAGTATTTT. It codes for CSAHSGYSTDTQYF.

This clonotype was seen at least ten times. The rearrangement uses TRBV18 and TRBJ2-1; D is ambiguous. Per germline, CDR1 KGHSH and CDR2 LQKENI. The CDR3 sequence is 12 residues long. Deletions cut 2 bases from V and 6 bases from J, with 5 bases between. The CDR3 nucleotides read TGTGCCAGCTCACCAATTATCAATGAGCAGTTCTTC. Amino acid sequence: CASSPIINEQFF.

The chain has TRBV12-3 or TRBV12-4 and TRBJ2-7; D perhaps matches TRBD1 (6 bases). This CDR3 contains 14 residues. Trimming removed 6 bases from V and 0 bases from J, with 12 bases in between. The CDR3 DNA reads TGTGCCAGCAGCAGGGACACACCCTCCTACGAGCAGTACTTC. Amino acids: CASSRDTPSYEQYF.

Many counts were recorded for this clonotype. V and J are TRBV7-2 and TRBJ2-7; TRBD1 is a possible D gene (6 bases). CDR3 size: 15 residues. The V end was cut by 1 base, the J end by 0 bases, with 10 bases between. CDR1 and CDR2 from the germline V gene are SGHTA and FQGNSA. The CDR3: CASSLVGHSSYEQYF. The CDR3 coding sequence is TGTGCCAGCAGCTTAGTGGGACACAGCTCCTACGAGCAGTACTTC.

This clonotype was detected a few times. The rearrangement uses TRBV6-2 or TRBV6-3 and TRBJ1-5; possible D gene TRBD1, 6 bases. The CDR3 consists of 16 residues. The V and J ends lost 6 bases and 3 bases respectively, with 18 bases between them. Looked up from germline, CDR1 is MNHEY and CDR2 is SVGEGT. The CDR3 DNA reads TGTGCCAGCAGAACGCTCTCGGACAGCTCCAATCAGCCCCAGCATTTT. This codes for CASRTLSDSSNQPQHF.

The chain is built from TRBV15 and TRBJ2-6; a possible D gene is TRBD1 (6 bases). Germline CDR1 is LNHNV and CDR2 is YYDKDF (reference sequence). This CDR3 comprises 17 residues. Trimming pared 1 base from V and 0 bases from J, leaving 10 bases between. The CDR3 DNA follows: TGTGCCACCAGCAGAGCACAGGGTATCTCTGGGGCCAACGTCCTGACTTTC. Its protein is CATSRAQGISGANVLTF.

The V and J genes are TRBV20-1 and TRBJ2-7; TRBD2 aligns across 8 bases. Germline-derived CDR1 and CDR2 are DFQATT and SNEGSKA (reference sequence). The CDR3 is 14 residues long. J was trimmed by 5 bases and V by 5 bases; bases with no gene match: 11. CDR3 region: CSALTGTRSDEQYF. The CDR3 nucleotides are TGCAGTGCTCTAACCGGGACTAGATCCGACGAGCAGTACTTC.

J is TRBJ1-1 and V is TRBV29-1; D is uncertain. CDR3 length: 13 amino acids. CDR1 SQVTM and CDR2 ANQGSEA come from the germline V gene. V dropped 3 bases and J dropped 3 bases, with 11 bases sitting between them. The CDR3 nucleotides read TGCAGCGTTGAGGGCAGGCTCTACACTGAAGCTTTCTTT. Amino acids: CSVEGRLYTEAFF.

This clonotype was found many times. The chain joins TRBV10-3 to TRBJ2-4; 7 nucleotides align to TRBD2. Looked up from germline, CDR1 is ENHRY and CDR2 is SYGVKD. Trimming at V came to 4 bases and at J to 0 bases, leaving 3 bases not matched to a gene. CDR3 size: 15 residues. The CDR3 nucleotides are TGTGCCATCAGTGGGGAGGGAGTAGCCAAAAACATTCAGTACTTC. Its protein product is CAISGEGVAKNIQYF.

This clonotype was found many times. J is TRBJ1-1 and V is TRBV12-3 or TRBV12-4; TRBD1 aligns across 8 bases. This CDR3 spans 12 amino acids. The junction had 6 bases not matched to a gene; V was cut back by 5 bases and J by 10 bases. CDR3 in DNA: TGTGCCAGCAGTGCCAGGGGGCGGGGAGCTTTCTTT. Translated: CASSARGRGAFF.

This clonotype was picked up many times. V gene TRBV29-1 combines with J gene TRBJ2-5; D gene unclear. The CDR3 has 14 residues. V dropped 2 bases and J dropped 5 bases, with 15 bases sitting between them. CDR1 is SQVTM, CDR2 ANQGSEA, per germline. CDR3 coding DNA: TGCAGCGTTGAATTACGGCCGCCCAAGGAGACCCAGTACTTC. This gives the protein CSVELRPPKETQYF.

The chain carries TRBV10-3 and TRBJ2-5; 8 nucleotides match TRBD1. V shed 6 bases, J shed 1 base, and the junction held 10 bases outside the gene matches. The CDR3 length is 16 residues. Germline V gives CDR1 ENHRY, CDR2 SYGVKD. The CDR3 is CAISAFIGQGQETQYF. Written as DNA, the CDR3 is TGTGCCATCAGCGCTTTCATTGGACAGGGCCAAGAGACCCAGTACTTC.

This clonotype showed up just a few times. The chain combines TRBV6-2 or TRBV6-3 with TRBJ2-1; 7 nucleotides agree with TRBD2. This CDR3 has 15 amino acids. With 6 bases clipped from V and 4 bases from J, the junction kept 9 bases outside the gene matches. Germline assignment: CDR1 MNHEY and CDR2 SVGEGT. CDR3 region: CASRLAGEQYNEQFF. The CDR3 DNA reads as TGTGCCAGCAGGTTGGCGGGGGAGCAATACAATGAGCAGTTCTTC.

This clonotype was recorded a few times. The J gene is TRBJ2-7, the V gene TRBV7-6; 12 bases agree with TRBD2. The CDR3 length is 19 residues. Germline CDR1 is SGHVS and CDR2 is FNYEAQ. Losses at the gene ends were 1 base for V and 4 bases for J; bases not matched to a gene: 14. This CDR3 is CASSLVASGRAFGFYEQYF. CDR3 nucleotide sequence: TGTGCCAGCAGCTTAGTCGCTAGCGGGAGGGCCTTTGGGTTTTACGAGCAGTACTTC.

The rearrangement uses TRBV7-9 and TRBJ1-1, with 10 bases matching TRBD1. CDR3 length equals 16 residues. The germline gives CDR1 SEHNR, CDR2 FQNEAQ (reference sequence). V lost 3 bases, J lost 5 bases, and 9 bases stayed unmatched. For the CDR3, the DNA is TGTGCCAGCAGCTTGACAGGGGGCTTATCGAATACTGAAGCTTTCTTT. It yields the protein CASSLTGGLSNTEAFF.

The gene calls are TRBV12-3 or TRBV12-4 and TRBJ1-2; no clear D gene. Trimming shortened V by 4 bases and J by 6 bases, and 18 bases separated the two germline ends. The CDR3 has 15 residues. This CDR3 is CASSYGGPGSHGYTF. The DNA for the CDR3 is TGTGCCAGCAGTTACGGAGGTCCGGGAAGCCATGGCTACACCTTC.